Listed here are 5 T cell receptor beta chains from one sample, sequenced in a study of blood T cell repertoires in COVID-19. Clones were read by immunoSEQ multiplex PCR, and TCRdb kept only the in-frame ones, dropping some. The sample shows 350,000 to 500,000 clones, approximately 90% of them seen only once. The sequenced material came from PBMCs or T cells enriched from blood (not recorded which). Receptors were obtained from a woman aged 18-29 years who had been exposed to COVID-19.

This chain links TRBV4-1 with TRBJ1-5, with TRBD1 matching over 9 bases. This CDR3 contains 15 residues. After removal of 5 bases from V and 5 bases from J, the junction contained 7 bases not matched to a gene. The germline gives CDR1 MGHRA, CDR2 YSYEKL. CDR3 protein: CASSYRDRVDQPQHF. The CDR3 DNA reads TGCGCCAGCAGCTACCGGGACAGGGTTGATCAGCCCCAGCATTTT.

This chain joins TRBV5-1 and TRBJ2-1; possibly TRBD2 for D (5 bases). Germline loops: CDR1 SGHRS, CDR2 YFSETQ. V lost 5 bases and J 6 bases, leaving 9 bases between the germline ends. The CDR3 is 12 amino acids. The CDR3 reads CASSGSGNEQFF. The CDR3 DNA sequence: TGCGCCAGCAGTGGGAGCGGCAATGAGCAGTTCTTC.

The genes are TRBV5-4 and TRBJ2-7; D not certain. Deletions cut 0 bases from V and 9 bases from J, with 10 bases between. The CDR3 loop spans 12 amino acids. CDR1 is SGHNT and CDR2 is YYREEE in the germline V gene (reference sequence). The CDR3 sequence is CASSLDQDRQYF. In DNA form, the CDR3 reads TGTGCCAGCAGCTTGGACCAGGATCGGCAGTACTTC.

V usage is TRBV19 and J usage is TRBJ2-2; D is uncertain. CDR3 length equals 12 residues. CDR1 is LNHDA, CDR2 SQIVND, per germline (reference sequence). V lost 6 bases and J lost 5, with 7 bases in between. The CDR3 spells CASRVLTGELFF. The CDR3 nucleotides read TGTGCCAGTAGAGTACTAACCGGGGAGCTGTTTTTT.

V gene TRBV5-1 combines with J gene TRBJ2-2; D is unresolved. CDR3 length equals 15 residues. Between the trimmed V and J ends, which lost 5 bases and 0 bases, there was a span of 11 bases. Germline V gene lookup returns CDR1 SGHRS and CDR2 YFSETQ. The CDR3 reads CASSWARTNTGELFF. In nucleotides, the CDR3 is TGCGCCAGCAGTTGGGCCCGAACGAACACCGGGGAGCTGTTTTTT.